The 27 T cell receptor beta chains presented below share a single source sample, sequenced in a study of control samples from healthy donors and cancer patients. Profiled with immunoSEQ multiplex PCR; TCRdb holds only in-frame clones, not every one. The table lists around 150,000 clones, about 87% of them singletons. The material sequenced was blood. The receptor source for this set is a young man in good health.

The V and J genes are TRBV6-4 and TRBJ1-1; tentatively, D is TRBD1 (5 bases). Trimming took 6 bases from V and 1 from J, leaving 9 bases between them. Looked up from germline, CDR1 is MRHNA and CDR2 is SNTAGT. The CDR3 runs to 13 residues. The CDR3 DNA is TGTGCCAGCAGCCTCAGGGAGAACACTGAAGCTTTCTTT. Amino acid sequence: CASSLRENTEAFF.

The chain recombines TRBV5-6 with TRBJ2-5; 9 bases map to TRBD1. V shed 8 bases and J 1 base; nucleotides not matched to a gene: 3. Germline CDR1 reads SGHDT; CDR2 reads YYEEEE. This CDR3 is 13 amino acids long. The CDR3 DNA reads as TGTGCCAGTCAGACAGGGGGCCAAGAGACCCAGTACTTC. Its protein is CASQTGGQETQYF.

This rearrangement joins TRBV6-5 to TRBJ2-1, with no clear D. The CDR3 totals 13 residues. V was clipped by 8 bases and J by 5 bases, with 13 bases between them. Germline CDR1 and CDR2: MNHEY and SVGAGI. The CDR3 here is CASLGSADNEQFF. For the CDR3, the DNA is TGTGCCAGCTTAGGCAGCGCCGACAATGAGCAGTTCTTC.

Written as DNA, the CDR3 is TGTGCCAGCAGTTACCCCCTTGGCGGGGGGCTTAGCTCCTACAATGAGCAGTTCTTC. This sequence encodes CASSYPLGGGLSSYNEQFF. The chain uses TRBV6-2 or TRBV6-3 and TRBJ2-1; 8 bases agree with TRBD2. V shed 2 bases, J shed 0 bases, and the junction held 12 bases outside the gene matches. Germline V gene sequence: CDR1 MNHEY, CDR2 SVGEGT. The CDR3 is 19 residues long.

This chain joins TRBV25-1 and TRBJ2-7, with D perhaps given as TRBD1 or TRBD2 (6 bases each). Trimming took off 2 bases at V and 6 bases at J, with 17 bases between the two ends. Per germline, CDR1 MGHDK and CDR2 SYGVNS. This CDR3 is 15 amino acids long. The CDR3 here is CASSEGGRAGSEQYF. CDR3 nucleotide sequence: TGTGCCAGCAGTGAAGGGGGCAGGGCGGGGTCCGAGCAGTACTTC.

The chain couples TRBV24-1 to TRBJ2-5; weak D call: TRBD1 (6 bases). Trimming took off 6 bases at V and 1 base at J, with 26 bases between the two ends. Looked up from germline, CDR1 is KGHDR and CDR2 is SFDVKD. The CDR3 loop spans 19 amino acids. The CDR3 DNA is TGTGCCACCAGTACGAGGGAATTGATCCGGGGACAATCCCAAGAGACCCAGTACTTC. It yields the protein CATSTRELIRGQSQETQYF.

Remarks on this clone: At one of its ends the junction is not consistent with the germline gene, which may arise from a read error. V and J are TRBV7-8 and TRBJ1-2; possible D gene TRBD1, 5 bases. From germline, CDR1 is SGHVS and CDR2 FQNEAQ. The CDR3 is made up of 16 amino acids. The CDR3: CASTPARPGTPYGYTF. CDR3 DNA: TGTGCCAGCACCCCTGCCCGCCCCGGGACTCCATATGGGTACACCTTC. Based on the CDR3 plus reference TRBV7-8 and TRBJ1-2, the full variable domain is GAGVSQSPRYKVAKRGQDVALRCDPISGHVSLFWYQQALGQGPEFLTYFQNEAQLDKSGLPSDRFFAERPEGSVSTLKIQRTQQEDSAVYLCASTPARPGTPYGYTFGSGTRLTVV.

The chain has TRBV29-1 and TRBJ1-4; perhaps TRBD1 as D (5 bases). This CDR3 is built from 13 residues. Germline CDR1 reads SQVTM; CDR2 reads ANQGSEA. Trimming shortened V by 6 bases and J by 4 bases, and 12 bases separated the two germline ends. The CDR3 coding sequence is TGCAGCGTAAAAGGGACCCTTAATGAAAAACTGTTTTTT. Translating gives CSVKGTLNEKLFF.

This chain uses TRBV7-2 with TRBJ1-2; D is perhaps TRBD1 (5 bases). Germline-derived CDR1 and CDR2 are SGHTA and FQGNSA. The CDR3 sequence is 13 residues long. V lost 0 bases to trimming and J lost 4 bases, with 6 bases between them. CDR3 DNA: TGTGCCAGCAGCTTAGCCGGGACCTATGGCTACACCTTC. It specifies CASSLAGTYGYTF. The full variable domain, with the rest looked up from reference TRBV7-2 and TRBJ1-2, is GAGVSQSPSNKVTEKGKDVELRCDPISGHTALYWYRQSLGQGLEFLIYFQGNSAPDKSGLPSDRFSAERTGGSVSTLTIQRTQQEDSAVYLCASSLAGTYGYTFGSGTRLTVV.

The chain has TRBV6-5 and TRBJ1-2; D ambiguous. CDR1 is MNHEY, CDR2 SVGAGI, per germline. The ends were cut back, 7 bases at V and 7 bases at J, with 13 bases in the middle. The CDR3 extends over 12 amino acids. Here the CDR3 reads CASNDPGGGYTF. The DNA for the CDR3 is TGTGCCAGCAACGACCCGGGCGGTGGCTACACCTTC.

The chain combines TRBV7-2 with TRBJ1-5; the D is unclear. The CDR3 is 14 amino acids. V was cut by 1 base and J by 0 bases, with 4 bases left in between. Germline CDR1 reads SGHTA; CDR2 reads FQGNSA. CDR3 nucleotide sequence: TGTGCCAGCAGCTTAGAAGGTAGCAATCAGCCCCAGCATTTT. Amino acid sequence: CASSLEGSNQPQHF.

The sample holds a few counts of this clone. CDR3 amino acids: CASSKGETGKHEQYF. CDR3 coding DNA: TGTGCCAGCAGCAAAGGAGAGACAGGGAAACACGAGCAGTACTTC. V and J are TRBV21-1 and TRBJ2-7; the D call of TRBD1 is as the table states it, not checked on the DNA. TRBV21-1 constitutes a pseudogene. The CDR3 extends over 15 amino acids.

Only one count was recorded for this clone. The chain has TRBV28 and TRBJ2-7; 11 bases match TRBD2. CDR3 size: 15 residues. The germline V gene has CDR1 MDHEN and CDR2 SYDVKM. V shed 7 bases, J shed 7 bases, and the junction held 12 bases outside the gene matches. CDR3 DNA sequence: TGTGCCAGCATGCTAACTAGCGGGAGATCGGGTGAGCAGTACTTC. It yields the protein CASMLTSGRSGEQYF.

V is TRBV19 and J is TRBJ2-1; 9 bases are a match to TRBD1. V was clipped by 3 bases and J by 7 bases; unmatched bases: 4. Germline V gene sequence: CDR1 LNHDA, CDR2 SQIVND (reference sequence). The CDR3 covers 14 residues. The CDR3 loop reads CASSMDRGRNEQFF. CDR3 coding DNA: TGTGCCAGTAGTATGGACAGGGGTAGGAATGAGCAGTTCTTC.

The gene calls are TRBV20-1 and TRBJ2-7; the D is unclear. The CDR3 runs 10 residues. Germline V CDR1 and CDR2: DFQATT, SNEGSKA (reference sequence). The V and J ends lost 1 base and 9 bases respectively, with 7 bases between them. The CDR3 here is CSARGTAQYF. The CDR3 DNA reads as TGCAGTGCTAGAGGCACAGCGCAGTACTTC.

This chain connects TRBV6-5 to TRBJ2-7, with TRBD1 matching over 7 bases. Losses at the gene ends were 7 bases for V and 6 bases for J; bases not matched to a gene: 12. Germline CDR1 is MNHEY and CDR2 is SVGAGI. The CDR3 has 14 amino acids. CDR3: CASKGQGVAGEQYF. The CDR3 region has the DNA TGTGCCAGCAAGGGGCAGGGGGTGGCCGGCGAGCAGTACTTC.

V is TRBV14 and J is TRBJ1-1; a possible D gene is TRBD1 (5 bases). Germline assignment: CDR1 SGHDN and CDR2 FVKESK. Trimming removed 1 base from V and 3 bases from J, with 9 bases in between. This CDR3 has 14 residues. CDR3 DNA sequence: TGTGCCAGCAGCCAAGTTCAGGGATACACTGAAGCTTTCTTT. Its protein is CASSQVQGYTEAFF.

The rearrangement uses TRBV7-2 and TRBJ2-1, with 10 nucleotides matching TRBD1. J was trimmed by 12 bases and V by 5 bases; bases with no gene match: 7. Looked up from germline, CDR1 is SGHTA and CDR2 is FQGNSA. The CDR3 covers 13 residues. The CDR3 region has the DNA TGTGCCAGCAGCCATGGGACAGGGGATGCGCAGTTCTTC. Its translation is CASSHGTGDAQFF.

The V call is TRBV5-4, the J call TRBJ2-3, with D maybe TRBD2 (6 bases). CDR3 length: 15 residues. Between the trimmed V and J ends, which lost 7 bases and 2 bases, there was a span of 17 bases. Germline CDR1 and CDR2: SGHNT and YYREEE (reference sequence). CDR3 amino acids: CASLEEGRLTDTQYF. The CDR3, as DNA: TGTGCCAGCCTTGAGGAGGGACGACTCACAGATACGCAGTATTTT.

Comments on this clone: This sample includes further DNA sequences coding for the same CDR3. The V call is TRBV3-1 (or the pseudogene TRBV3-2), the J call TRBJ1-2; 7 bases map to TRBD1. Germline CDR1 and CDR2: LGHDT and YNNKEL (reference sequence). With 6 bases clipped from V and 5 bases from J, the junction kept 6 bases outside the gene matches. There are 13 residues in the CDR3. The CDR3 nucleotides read TGTGCCAGCAGTCTCGGGACAGCGTATGGCTACACCTTC. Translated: CASSLGTAYGYTF.

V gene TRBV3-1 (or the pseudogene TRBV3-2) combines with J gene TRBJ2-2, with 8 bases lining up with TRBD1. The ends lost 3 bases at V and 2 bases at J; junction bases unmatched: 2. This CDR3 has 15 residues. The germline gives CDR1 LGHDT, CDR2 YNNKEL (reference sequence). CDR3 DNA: TGTGCCAGCAGCCATGGACAGGGAAACACCGGGGAGCTGTTTTTT. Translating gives CASSHGQGNTGELFF.

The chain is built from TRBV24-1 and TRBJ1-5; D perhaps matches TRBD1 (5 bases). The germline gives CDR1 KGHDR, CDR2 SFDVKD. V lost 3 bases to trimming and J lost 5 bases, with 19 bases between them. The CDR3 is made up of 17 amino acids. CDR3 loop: CATSDPRDCSLHQPQHF. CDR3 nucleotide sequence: TGTGCCACCAGTGATCCGAGGGACTGCTCCCTACATCAGCCCCAGCATTTT.

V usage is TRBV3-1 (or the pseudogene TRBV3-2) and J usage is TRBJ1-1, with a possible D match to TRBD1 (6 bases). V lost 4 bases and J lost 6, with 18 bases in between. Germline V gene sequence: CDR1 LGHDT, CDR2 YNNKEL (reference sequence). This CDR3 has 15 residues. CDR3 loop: CASSPNRGIRSEAFF. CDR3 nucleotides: TGTGCCAGCAGCCCCAATAGGGGGATTAGGTCTGAAGCTTTCTTT.

DNA for the CDR3: TGTGCCAGCAGCTTAATGGGGCGGCAAGATACGCAGTATTTT. Protein sequence: CASSLMGRQDTQYF. The V gene is TRBV7-9, the J gene TRBJ2-3; weak D call: TRBD1 (5 bases). Trimming left V 2 bases short and J 5 bases short, with 11 bases between. The V gene's germline CDR1 is SEHNR and CDR2 FQNEAQ (reference sequence). The CDR3 extends over 14 amino acids.

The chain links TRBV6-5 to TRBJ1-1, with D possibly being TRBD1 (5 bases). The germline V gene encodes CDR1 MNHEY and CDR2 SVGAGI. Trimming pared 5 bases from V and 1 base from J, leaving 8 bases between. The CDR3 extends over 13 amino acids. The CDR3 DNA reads TGTGCCAGCAGTCGACAGCCGAACACTGAAGCTTTCTTT. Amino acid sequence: CASSRQPNTEAFF.

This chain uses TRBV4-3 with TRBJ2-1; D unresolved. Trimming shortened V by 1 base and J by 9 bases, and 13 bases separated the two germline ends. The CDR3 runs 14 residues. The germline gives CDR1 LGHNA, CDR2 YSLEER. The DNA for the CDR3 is TGCGCCAGCAGCCAAGCCGTAGTTTCAGGTGAGCAGTTCTTC. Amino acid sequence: CASSQAVVSGEQFF.

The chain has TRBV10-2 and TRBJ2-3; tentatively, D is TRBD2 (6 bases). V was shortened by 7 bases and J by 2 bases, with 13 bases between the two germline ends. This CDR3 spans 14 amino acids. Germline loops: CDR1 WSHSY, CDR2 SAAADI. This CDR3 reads CASMGSGLTDTQYF. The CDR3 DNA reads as TGCGCCAGCATGGGTAGCGGCCTCACAGATACGCAGTATTTT.